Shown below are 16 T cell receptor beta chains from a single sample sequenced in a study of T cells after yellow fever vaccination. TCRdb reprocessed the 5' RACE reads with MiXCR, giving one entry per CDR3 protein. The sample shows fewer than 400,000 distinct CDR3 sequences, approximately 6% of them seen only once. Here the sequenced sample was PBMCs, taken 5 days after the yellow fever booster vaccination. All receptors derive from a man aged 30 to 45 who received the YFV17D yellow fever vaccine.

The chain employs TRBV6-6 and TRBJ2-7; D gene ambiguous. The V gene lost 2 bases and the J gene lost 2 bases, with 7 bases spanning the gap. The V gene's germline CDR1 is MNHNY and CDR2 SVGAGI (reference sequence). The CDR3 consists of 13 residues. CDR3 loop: CASSYNLAYEQYF. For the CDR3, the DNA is TGTGCCAGCAGTTACAACCTGGCCTACGAGCAGTACTTC.

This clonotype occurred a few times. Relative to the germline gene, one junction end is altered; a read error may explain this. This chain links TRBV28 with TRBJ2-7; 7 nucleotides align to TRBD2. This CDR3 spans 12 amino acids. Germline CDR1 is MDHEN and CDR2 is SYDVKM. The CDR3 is CASGGEGYEQYF. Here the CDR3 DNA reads TGTGCCAGTGGAGGGGAGGGTTACGAGCAGTATTTC.

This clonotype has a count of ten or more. The CDR3 nucleotides read TGTGCCAGCAGCCCTACACGGGGGTTTTCCTACGAGCAGTACTTC. Translation gives CASSPTRGFSYEQYF. V is TRBV7-2 and J is TRBJ2-7; D perhaps matches TRBD2 (6 bases). The CDR3 is made up of 15 amino acids. V was pared by 5 bases and J by 1 base, with 15 bases between. Germline V gene lookup returns CDR1 SGHTA and CDR2 FQGNSA.

The chain's CDR3 is CASSSLRDAGGYTF. Written as DNA, the CDR3 is TGTGCCAGCAGCTCACTAAGGGATGCGGGGGGCTACACCTTC. This sequence joins TRBV11-2 and TRBJ1-2, with D unclear. This CDR3 region has 14 residues. V lost 4 bases, J lost 8 bases, and 17 bases lay in between. Looked up from germline, CDR1 is SGHAT and CDR2 is FQNNGV.

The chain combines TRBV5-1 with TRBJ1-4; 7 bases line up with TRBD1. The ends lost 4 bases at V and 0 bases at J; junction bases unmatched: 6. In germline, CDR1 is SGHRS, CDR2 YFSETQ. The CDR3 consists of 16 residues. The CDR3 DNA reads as TGCGCCAGCAGCCCGAGGGACAGCTCAACTAATGAAAAACTGTTTTTT. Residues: CASSPRDSSTNEKLFF.

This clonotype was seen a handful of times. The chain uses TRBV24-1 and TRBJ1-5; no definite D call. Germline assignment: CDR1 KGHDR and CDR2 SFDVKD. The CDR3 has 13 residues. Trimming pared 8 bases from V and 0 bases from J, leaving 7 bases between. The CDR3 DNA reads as TGTGCCACCACCGACGGTAGCAATCAGCCCCAGCATTTT. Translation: CATTDGSNQPQHF.

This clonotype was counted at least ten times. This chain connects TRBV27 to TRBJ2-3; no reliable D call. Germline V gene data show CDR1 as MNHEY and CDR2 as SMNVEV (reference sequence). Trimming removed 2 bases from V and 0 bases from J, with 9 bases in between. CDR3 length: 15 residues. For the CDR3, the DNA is TGTGCCAGCAGTTTAAGACGGATTAGCACAGATACGCAGTATTTT. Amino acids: CASSLRRISTDTQYF.

The chain's CDR3 is CSAWGLAGKMADTQYF. Written as DNA, the CDR3 is TGCAGTGCCTGGGGGCTAGCGGGAAAAATGGCAGATACGCAGTATTTT. J is TRBJ2-3 and V is TRBV20-1, with TRBD2 matching over 9 bases. CDR3 length: 16 amino acids. The germline gives CDR1 DFQATT, CDR2 SNEGSKA (reference sequence). The ends lost 6 bases at V and 4 bases at J; junction bases unmatched: 14.

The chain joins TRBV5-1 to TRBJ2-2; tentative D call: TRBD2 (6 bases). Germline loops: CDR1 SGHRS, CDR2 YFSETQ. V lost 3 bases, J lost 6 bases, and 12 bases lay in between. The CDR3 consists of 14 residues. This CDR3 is CASSSLRGSGELFF. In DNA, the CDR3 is TGCGCCAGCAGCTCACTACGGGGGTCCGGGGAGCTGTTTTTT.

The CDR3 spells CASSAGLADSSYNEQFF. For the CDR3, the DNA is TGCGCCAGCAGCGCGGGACTAGCGGATAGCTCCTACAATGAGCAGTTCTTC. J is TRBJ2-1 and V is TRBV4-3, with 11 nucleotides matching TRBD2. The germline V gene has CDR1 LGHNA and CDR2 YSLEER. Trimming at V came to 5 bases and at J to 0 bases, leaving 6 bases not matched to a gene. The CDR3 loop spans 17 amino acids.

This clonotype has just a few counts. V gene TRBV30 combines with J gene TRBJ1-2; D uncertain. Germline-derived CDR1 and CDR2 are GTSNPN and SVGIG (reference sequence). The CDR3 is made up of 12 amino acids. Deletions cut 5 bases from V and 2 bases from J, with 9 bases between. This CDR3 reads CAWEGGNYGYTF. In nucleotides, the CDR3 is TGTGCCTGGGAGGGTGGCAACTATGGCTACACCTTC.

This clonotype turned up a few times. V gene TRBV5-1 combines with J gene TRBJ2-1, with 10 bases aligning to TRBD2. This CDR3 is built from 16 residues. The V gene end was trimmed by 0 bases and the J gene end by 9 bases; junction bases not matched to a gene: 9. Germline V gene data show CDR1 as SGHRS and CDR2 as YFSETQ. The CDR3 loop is CASSLAGAGGLGEQFF. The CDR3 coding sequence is TGCGCCAGCAGCTTGGCCGGAGCGGGAGGGCTCGGTGAGCAGTTCTTC. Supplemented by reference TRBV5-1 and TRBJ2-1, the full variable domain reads KAGVTQTPRYLIKTRGQQVTLSCSPISGHRSVSWYQQTPGQGLQFLFEYFSETQRNKGNFPGRFSGRQFSNSRSEMNVSTLELGDSALYLCASSLAGAGGLGEQFFGPGTRLTVL.

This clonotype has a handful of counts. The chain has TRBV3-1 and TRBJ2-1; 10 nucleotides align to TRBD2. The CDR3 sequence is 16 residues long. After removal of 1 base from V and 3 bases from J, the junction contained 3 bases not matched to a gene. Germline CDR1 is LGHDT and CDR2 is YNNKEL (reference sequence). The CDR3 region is CASSQGTSGLYNEQFF. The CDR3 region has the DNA TGTGCCAGCAGCCAAGGGACTAGCGGTCTCTACAATGAGCAGTTCTTC.

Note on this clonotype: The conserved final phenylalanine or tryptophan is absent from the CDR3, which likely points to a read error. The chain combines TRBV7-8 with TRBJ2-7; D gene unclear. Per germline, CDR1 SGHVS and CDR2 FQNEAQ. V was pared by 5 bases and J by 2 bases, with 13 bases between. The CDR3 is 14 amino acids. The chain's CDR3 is CASSRGGPTYEQYY. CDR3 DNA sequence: TGTGCCAGCAGCCGTGGTGGACCGACCTACGAGCAGTACTAC.

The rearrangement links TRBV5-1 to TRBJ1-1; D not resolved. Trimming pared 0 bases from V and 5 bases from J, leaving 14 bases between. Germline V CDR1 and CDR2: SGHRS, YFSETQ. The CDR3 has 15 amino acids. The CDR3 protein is CASSLGSGGVTEAFF. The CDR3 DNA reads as TGCGCCAGCAGCTTGGGCTCAGGTGGTGTGACTGAAGCTTTCTTT.

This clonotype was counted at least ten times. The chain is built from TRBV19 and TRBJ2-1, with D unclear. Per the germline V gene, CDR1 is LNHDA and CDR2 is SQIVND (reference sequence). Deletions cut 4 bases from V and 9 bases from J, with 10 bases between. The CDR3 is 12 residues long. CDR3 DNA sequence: TGTGCCAGTAGTACCCCCCTGGGTGAGCAGTTCTTC. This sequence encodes CASSTPLGEQFF.